Below, one T cell receptor beta chain is given with its context. Per the germline V gene, CDR1 is SQVTM and CDR2 is ANQGSEA. Trimming shortened V by 0 bases and J by 2 bases, and 11 bases separated the two germline ends. This CDR3 contains 14 residues. This entry belongs to a study of shared clonotypes between healthy human individuals. The method was immunoSEQ multiplex PCR; TCRdb's version includes in-frame clones alone and lacks a portion of them. The data contain roughly 2.2 million clones, approximately 93% of them singletons. The material sequenced was naive CD4+ T cells from PBMCs. Subset of the sample: CD45RA+ positively selected. The chain carries TRBV29-1 and TRBJ2-7; perhaps TRBD1 as D (5 bases). The TCR was taken from a man aged 18 to 35 in good health. Some clones in this sample may be carry-over from other donors' samples. The CDR3 bases are TGCAGCGTTGAAGATGAAGGGGCCCCCTACGAGCAGTACTTC. Its translation is CSVEDEGAPYEQYF.